Listed below are T cell receptor beta chains from one sample, sequenced in a study of CD8 T cells in Susac syndrome. TCRdb processed the immunoSEQ multiplex PCR reads anew with MiXCR; each CDR3 protein has one entry. The sample has about 150,000 distinct CDR3 sequences; approximately 96% are singletons. The sequencing sample was made of CD4+ T cells from PBMCs. The origin of the receptors is a human donor with Susac syndrome. Each CDR3 is given with its conserved first and last residue. The D gene is left open where the match is weak. Clone size appears in some rows only: once, few, many, or a class for an expanded clone.

NA	TRBV7-3	TRBJ2-1	NA	CASSYARGEQFF	TGTGCCAGCAGCTACGCCAGGGGTGAGCAGTTCTTC
NA	TRBV9	TRBJ1-6	NA	CASSVERGGSPLHF	TGTGCCAGCAGCGTAGAAAGGGGGGGGTCACCCCTCCACTTT
NA	TRBV20-1	TRBJ2-3	once	CSASPAGAKKAQYF	TGCAGTGCTTCACCCGCGGGGGCCAAAAAGGCGCAGTATTTT
NA	TRBV6-1	TRBJ2-3	NA	CASSVAGKTDTQYF	TGTGCCAGCAGTGTTGCAGGGAAAACAGATACGCAGTATTTT
NA	TRBV5-1	TRBJ2-7	once	CASSLALPNRAYEQYF	TGCGCCAGCAGCTTGGCCCTCCCCAACAGGGCTTACGAGCAGTACTTC
NA	TRBV4-1	TRBJ2-7	NA	CASSQPDSSYEQYF	TGCGCCAGCAGCCAGCCGGACAGTTCATACGAGCAGTACTTC
NA	TRBV21-1	TRBJ2-3	NA	CASSDGGGPLTDTQYF	TGTGCCAGCAGCGACGGCGGGGGCCCCCTCACAGATACGCAGTATTTT
NA	TRBV7-9	TRBJ2-1	NA	CASSLGTGLAFDNEQFF	TGTGCCAGCAGCTTAGGGACGGGGTTGGCCTTCGACAATGAGCAGTTCTTC
NA	TRBV12-3/TRBV12-4	TRBJ1-6	NA	CASLRTGNSPLHF	TGTGCCAGCTTAAGGACCGGGAATTCACCCCTCCACTTT
NA	TRBV6-5	TRBJ1-1	NA	CASSSGLSNTEAFF	TGTGCCAGCAGTTCGGGACTTTCGAACACTGAAGCTTTCTTT
TRBD1	TRBV12-3/TRBV12-4	TRBJ2-1	NA	CASSSGTGRKFF	TGTGCCAGCAGTTCCGGGACAGGGCGAAAGTTCTTC
TRBD1	TRBV10-3	TRBJ1-2	NA	CAIKANSGQGDYGYTF	TGTGCCATCAAAGCCAACTCGGGACAGGGGGACTATGGCTACACCTTC
NA	TRBV29-1	TRBJ1-1	NA	CSVKILVGNTEAFF	TGCAGCGTTAAAATCCTTGTCGGTAACACTGAAGCTTTCTTT
NA	TRBV20-1	TRBJ2-6	NA	CSAVGGANVLTF	TGCAGTGCGGTCGGTGGAGCCAACGTCCTGACTTTC
TRBD1	TRBV4-3	TRBJ2-7	NA	CASSQSAGQGAAEQYF	TGCGCCAGCAGCCAATCGGCGGGGCAGGGGGCGGCCGAGCAGTACTTC
NA	TRBV5-4	TRBJ1-6	NA	CASSPGQKRNSPLHF	TGTGCCAGCAGCCCCGGACAGAAGCGTAATTCACCCCTCCACTTT
TRBD2	TRBV20-1	TRBJ2-1	NA	CSARPGGYNEQFF	TGCAGTGCCAGGCCCGGGGGGTACAATGAGCAGTTCTTC
TRBD1	TRBV4-3	TRBJ1-1	NA	CASSQAPLQGGTEAFF	TGCGCCAGCAGCCAAGCCCCGCTACAGGGGGGCACTGAAGCTTTCTTT
TRBD1	TRBV6-4	TRBJ1-1	NA	CASRRGTGLNTEAFF	TGTGCCAGCAGGAGGGGGACAGGGTTGAACACTGAAGCTTTCTTT
NA	TRBV19	TRBJ1-5	NA	CASSLTPSNQPQHF	TGTGCCAGTAGTTTGACTCCAAGCAATCAGCCCCAGCATTTT